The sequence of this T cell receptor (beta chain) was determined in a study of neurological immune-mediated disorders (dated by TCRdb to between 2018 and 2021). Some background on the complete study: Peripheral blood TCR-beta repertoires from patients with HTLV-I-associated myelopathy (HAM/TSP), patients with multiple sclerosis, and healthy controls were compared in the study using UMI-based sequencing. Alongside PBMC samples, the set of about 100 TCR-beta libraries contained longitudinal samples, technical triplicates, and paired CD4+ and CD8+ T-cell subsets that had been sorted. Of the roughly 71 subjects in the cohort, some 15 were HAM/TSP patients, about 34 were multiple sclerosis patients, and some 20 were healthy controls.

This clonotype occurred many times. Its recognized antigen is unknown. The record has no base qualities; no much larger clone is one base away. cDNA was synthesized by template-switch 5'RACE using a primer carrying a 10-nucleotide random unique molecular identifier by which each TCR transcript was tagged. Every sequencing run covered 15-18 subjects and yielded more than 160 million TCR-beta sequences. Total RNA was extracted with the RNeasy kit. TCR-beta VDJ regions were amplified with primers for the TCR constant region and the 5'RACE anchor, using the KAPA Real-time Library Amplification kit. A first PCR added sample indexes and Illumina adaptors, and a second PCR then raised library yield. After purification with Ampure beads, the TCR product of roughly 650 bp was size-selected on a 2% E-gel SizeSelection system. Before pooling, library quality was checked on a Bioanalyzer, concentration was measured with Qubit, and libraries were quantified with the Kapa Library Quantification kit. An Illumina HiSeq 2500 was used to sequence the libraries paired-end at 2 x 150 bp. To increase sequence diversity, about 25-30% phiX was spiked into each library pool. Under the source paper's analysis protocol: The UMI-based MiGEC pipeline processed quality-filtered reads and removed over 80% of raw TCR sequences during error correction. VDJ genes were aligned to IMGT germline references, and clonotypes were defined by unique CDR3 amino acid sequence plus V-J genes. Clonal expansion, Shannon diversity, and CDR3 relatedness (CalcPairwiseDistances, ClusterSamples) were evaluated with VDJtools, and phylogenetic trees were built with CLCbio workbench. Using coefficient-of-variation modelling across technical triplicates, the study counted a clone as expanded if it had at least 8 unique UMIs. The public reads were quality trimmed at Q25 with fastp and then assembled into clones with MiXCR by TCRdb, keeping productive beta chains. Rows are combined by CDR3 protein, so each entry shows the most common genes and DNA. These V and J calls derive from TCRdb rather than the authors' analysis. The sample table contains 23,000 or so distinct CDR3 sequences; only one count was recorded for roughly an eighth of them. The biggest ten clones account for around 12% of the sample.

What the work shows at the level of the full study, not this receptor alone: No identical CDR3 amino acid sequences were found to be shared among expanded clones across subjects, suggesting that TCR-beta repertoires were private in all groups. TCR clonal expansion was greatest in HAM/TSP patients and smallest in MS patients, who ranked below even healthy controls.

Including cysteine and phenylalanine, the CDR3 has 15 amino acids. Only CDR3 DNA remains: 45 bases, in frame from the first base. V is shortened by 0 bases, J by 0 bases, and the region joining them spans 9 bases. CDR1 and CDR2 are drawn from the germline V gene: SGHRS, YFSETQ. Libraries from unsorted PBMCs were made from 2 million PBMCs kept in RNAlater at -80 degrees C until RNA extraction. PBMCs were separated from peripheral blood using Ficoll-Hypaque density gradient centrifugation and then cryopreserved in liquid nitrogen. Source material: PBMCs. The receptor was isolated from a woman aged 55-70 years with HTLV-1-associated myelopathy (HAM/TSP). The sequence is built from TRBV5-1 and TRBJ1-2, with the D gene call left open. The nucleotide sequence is TGCGCCAGCAGCTTGGACGGAGACGCTAACTATGGCTACACCTTC. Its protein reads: CASSLDGDANYGYTF.